This T cell receptor (beta chain) was observed in a study of shared clonotypes between healthy human individuals (dated by TCRdb to 2020 to 2022). Study-level background: Three men and two women, aged 18 to 49 years, made up the cohort. For each donor, three plates each were used for CD4 naive and CD4 memory, two plates were used for CD8 naive, and one plate was used for CD8 memory. To estimate repertoire size and how much clonotype sharing occurs between individuals, the study deeply sequenced the blood TCR repertoires of several healthy adults. To increase sequencing depth and limit assay-specific biases, different laboratories used diverse techniques to prepare libraries and sequence TCR repertoires. Leukapheresis yielded between about 0.8 and 9.5 billion PBMCs per donor.

Donors were healthy HIV-negative adults with no recently reported acute infections or vaccinations. Every donor was a Caucasian adult residing in Nashville, Tennessee, USA. CD4+ T cells were enriched by magnetic negative selection; naive cells were then positively selected on CD45RA, and the negative fraction formed the memory subset. Blood was obtained by leukapheresis, after which PBMCs were separated by Ficoll-Histopaque density gradient centrifugation and cryopreserved in liquid nitrogen vapor phase. Analytical flow cytometry was used to check the purity and quantity of every magnetically sorted T cell population. Each sorted fraction had its genomic DNA isolated and then quantified by UV absorbance on a Nanodrop 2000c. Using the deep immunoSEQ assay, multiplex PCR amplified TCR CDR3 regions from genomic DNA. Extracted genomic DNA from each cell subset was spread evenly across all wells of several immunoSEQ 96-well plates, with each plate serving as a replicate. For sorted subsets, each replicate PCR was loaded with 200 ng genomic DNA, equivalent to 25,000 to 35,000 T cell genomes. The purified libraries were quantified using a Qubit 3.0 fluorometer, sized with a Bioanalyzer 2100, and then quantified again using the KAPA Library Quantification kit. Every immunoSEQ 96-well plate was sequenced on a separate single-read 150-cycle Illumina NextSeq 550 flow cell. The source study handled its data this way. Because the immunoSEQ output held only junctional sequences and lacked quality scores, the filtering could not match the filtering applied to full-length reads. Sequences were annotated with PyIR, a Python wrapper for IgBLAST v1.9, and V/J genes and CDR3 were assigned using IMGT germline references. Reads were removed for weak V/J assignments (E-value above 1e-6), missing CDR3, stop codons, out-of-frame junctions, or ambiguous translated residues. A V3J clonotype was defined by an identical inferred V gene, J gene, and CDR3 amino acid sequence. The percentage overlap between two repertoires was calculated by dividing the number of shared unique clonotypes by the size of the smaller repertoire. Richness of each repertoire was evaluated using RTK rarefaction, the Chao1 estimator, and Recon v2.1 estimates of unobserved clonotypes. For all TCRbeta clonotypes obtained by the gDNA method from a few donors, generation probabilities were computed with OLGA. TCRdb retrieved this table from immuneACCESS and kept in-frame rearrangements only. Not all clones are present; in checked studies, unresolved V genes account for under half, and no reason is known for the remainder. The DNA gave D and trimming, while V, J and clone size come from that table. Here the sample has roughly 2 million clones; approximately 94% occur a single time. The ten largest clones capture roughly 0.13% of the sample.

This clone was detected only once. Which antigen it targets is not known. One junction end does not reproduce the germline sequence, and a read error may be involved. From its cysteine to its phenylalanine, the CDR3 spans 15 amino acids. Only the CDR3 region is kept as DNA, spanning 45 bases read in frame from base 1. Taken from the germline V gene, the CDR1 and CDR2 loops are ENHRY and SYGVKD. Points the paper makes about the study in general: The genetic and exposure-history diversity represented was limited by the small number of donors. About 4.5% of naive CD4, 3.5% of naive CD8, about 2.1% of memory CD4, and around 0.42% of memory CD8 clonotypes were shared across several donors. Estimated clonotype richness was generally larger for naive than for memory subsets. Sampling was restricted to blood, and TCR repertoires in tissue are likely to differ from TCR repertoires in blood. Clonotypes shared by all four sorted-subset donors showed higher generation probabilities than non-shared clonotypes. Even with the large sequencing depth, rarefaction of the sorted-subset datasets indicated that sequencing was incomplete. Pairwise subsampling led to the expectation that sequencing depth would affect the degree of clonotype sharing among donors.

The sequence is built from TRBV10-3 and TRBJ1-1, and 11 junctional nucleotides match TRBD1. Sample: naive CD4+ T cells sorted from blood. According to the study, the label for this sample's cell subset or site signals: CD45RA+ positively selected. This clonotype originated in a young man in good health. DNA sequence: TGTGCCATCAGGGAGTGGGACAGGGGGGAGACTGAAGCTTTCTTT. It specifies CAIREWDRGETEAFF.